This is a list of T cell receptor beta chains from one sample in a study of shared clonotypes between healthy human individuals. Only in-frame clones appear in the TCRdb table, and some are missing; sequencing was by immunoSEQ multiplex PCR. The table lists around 580,000 clones, more than 95% of them singletons. Source material: naive CD8+ T cells sorted from blood. All receptors come from a man aged 25 to 45 in good health. CDR3s include the opening cysteine and the closing phenylalanine or tryptophan. The D gene is left open where the match is weak. Expanded clones are given a class, and other clones once, few, many or no size at all.

v_gene: TRBV28
j_gene: TRBJ2-2
d_gene: TRBD1
abundance: once
CDR3aa: CASITLGTGFTGELFF
CDR3nt: TGTGCCAGCATCACCCTTGGGACAGGCTTCACCGGGGAGCTGTTTTTT

v_gene: TRBV7-9
j_gene: TRBJ2-3
d_gene: TRBD2
abundance: .
CDR3aa: CASSGTSGFTDTQYF
CDR3nt: TGTGCCAGCAGCGGGACTAGCGGCTTCACAGATACGCAGTATTTT

v_gene: TRBV7-2
j_gene: TRBJ2-7
d_gene: TRBD2
abundance: .
CDR3aa: CASSLALSGRSGYEQYF
CDR3nt: TGTGCCAGCAGCTTAGCGCTAAGCGGGAGGAGTGGCTACGAGCAGTACTTC

v_gene: TRBV2
j_gene: TRBJ1-1
d_gene: .
abundance: .
CDR3aa: CASSEWQGTEAFF
CDR3nt: TGTGCCAGCAGTGAATGGCAGGGCACTGAAGCTTTCTTT

v_gene: TRBV7-9
j_gene: TRBJ2-6
d_gene: .
abundance: .
CDR3aa: CASPPSGANVLTF
CDR3nt: TGTGCCAGTCCCCCGTCTGGGGCCAACGTCCTGACTTTC

v_gene: TRBV7-9
j_gene: TRBJ2-1
d_gene: TRBD2
abundance: .
CDR3aa: CASSSPTSGSNEQFF
CDR3nt: TGTGCCAGCAGCTCTCCGACTAGCGGGAGCAATGAGCAGTTCTTC

v_gene: TRBV29-1
j_gene: TRBJ2-7
d_gene: .
abundance: .
CDR3aa: CSVGDGNYEQYF
CDR3nt: TGCAGCGTTGGTGACGGCAACTACGAGCAGTACTTC

v_gene: TRBV9
j_gene: TRBJ2-7
d_gene: .
abundance: .
CDR3aa: CASSVGSIGASEQYF
CDR3nt: TGTGCCAGCAGCGTAGGATCCATAGGGGCCTCCGAGCAGTACTTC

v_gene: TRBV19
j_gene: TRBJ2-7
d_gene: .
abundance: .
CDR3aa: CASSMLGARRGEQYF
CDR3nt: TGTGCCAGTAGTATGCTGGGGGCCAGAAGAGGCGAGCAGTACTTC

v_gene: TRBV9
j_gene: TRBJ2-5
d_gene: .
abundance: .
CDR3aa: CASSVEWDTQETQYF
CDR3nt: TGTGCCAGCAGCGTAGAGTGGGACACCCAAGAGACCCAGTACTTC

v_gene: TRBV6-1
j_gene: TRBJ2-7
d_gene: .
abundance: .
CDR3aa: CASSDTMTRYEQYF
CDR3nt: TGTGCCAGCAGTGACACTATGACACGGTACGAGCAGTACTTC

v_gene: TRBV4-1
j_gene: TRBJ1-1
d_gene: .
abundance: .
CDR3aa: CASSQETGTSRFLAFF
CDR3nt: TGCGCCAGCAGCCAAGAAACCGGGACAAGCCGTTTTCTAGCTTTCTTT

v_gene: TRBV5-4
j_gene: TRBJ1-4
d_gene: TRBD1
abundance: .
CDR3aa: CASSIKDRVEKLFF
CDR3nt: TGTGCCAGCAGCATAAAGGACAGGGTTGAAAAACTGTTTTTT

v_gene: TRBV4-1
j_gene: TRBJ2-7
d_gene: TRBD2
abundance: .
CDR3aa: CASSQEAGYEQYF
CDR3nt: TGCGCCAGCAGCCAAGAAGCGGGATACGAGCAGTACTTC